The rows below give T cell receptor beta chains drawn from one sample of a study of CD4 T cells in relation to SARS-CoV-2 and coronaviruses. No antigens are known for them. Some clones are missing from TCRdb's copy, which holds only in-frame ones; the method was immunoSEQ multiplex PCR. This sample carries about 36,000 clones, roughly four fifths of them seen once, and the ten largest clones take approximately 7%. The sequencing sample was made of naive CD4+ T cells from PBMCs, cultured in vitro. The source of these receptors is an adult with COVID-19. CDR3s include the opening cysteine and the closing phenylalanine or tryptophan. The D gene is left open where the match is weak. Size is omitted from some rows. Given values are once, few, many or a class for expanded clones.

abundance: NA
d_gene: NA
j_gene: TRBJ2-1
v_gene: TRBV27
CDR3nt: TGTGCCAGCAGTTTCCGGGGCTATTACAATGAGCAGTTCTTC
CDR3aa: CASSFRGYYNEQFF

abundance: NA
d_gene: NA
j_gene: TRBJ2-5
v_gene: TRBV3-1/TRBV3-2
CDR3nt: TGTGCCAGCAGCCATTTAGTAGTGAAGGAGACCCAGTACTTC
CDR3aa: CASSHLVVKETQYF

abundance: NA
d_gene: NA
j_gene: TRBJ2-3
v_gene: TRBV2
CDR3nt: TGTGCCAGCAGTGACTCCAGGGTCACAGATACGCAGTATTTT
CDR3aa: CASSDSRVTDTQYF

abundance: NA
d_gene: NA
j_gene: TRBJ1-5
v_gene: TRBV28
CDR3nt: TGTGCCAGCAGCTCCCCGGAGCCCCAGCATTTT
CDR3aa: CASSSPEPQHF

abundance: NA
d_gene: NA
j_gene: TRBJ1-2
v_gene: TRBV29-1
CDR3nt: TGCAGCGCAGATGGCTACACCTTC
CDR3aa: CSADGYTF

abundance: NA
d_gene: NA
j_gene: TRBJ1-6
v_gene: TRBV5-1
CDR3nt: TGCGCCAGCAGCATGGACGGAGGTAATTCACCCCTCCACTTT
CDR3aa: CASSMDGGNSPLHF

abundance: NA
d_gene: TRBD2
j_gene: TRBJ2-7
v_gene: TRBV27
CDR3nt: TGTGCCAGGACTAGCGGGCATAAAGTCTACGAGCAGTACTTC
CDR3aa: CARTSGHKVYEQYF

abundance: NA
d_gene: TRBD2
j_gene: TRBJ2-1
v_gene: TRBV6-1
CDR3nt: TGTGCCAGCAGTGAATACTTCGGACTAGCGGGAGGGCCGGCGCAGTTCTTC
CDR3aa: CASSEYFGLAGGPAQFF

abundance: NA
d_gene: NA
j_gene: TRBJ2-2
v_gene: TRBV7-9
CDR3nt: TGTGCCAGCACCCCCCAGGGTGAAGCCGGGGAGCTGTTTTTT
CDR3aa: CASTPQGEAGELFF

abundance: NA
d_gene: TRBD2
j_gene: TRBJ2-2
v_gene: TRBV5-4
CDR3nt: TGTGCCAGCAGCTTAGATTTAGCGGGAGTAGGCGGGGAGCTGTTTTTT
CDR3aa: CASSLDLAGVGGELFF

abundance: few
d_gene: NA
j_gene: TRBJ2-2
v_gene: TRBV3-1/TRBV3-2
CDR3nt: TGTGCCAGCAGCCATTGGGGGTTCGGGACCGGGGAGCTGTTTTTT
CDR3aa: CASSHWGFGTGELFF

abundance: NA
d_gene: NA
j_gene: TRBJ1-3
v_gene: TRBV30
CDR3nt: TGTGCCTGGAGTTTCGGCCAAATGGGCTCTGGAAACACCATATATTTT
CDR3aa: CAWSFGQMGSGNTIYF

abundance: NA
d_gene: NA
j_gene: TRBJ2-2
v_gene: TRBV18
CDR3nt: TGTGCCAGCTCACCAGGGGGGCCCGGCACCGGGGAGCTGTTTTTT
CDR3aa: CASSPGGPGTGELFF

abundance: NA
d_gene: TRBD2
j_gene: TRBJ2-1
v_gene: TRBV7-3
CDR3nt: TGTGCCAGCAGCCGGACTAGCGGGAGAAATGAGCAGTTCTTC
CDR3aa: CASSRTSGRNEQFF

abundance: once
d_gene: NA
j_gene: TRBJ2-2
v_gene: TRBV18
CDR3nt: TGTGCCAGCTCACCCGGGCCGGGGACGGACACCGGGGAGCTGTTTTTT
CDR3aa: CASSPGPGTDTGELFF

abundance: NA
d_gene: NA
j_gene: TRBJ2-5
v_gene: TRBV25-1
CDR3nt: TGTGCCAGCAGTGGCGACAGACCTCAAGAGACCCAGTACTTC
CDR3aa: CASSGDRPQETQYF

abundance: NA
d_gene: TRBD2
j_gene: TRBJ2-2
v_gene: TRBV3-1/TRBV3-2
CDR3nt: TGTGCCAGCAGCCAAGTCTTGTTACTAGCGGGAGTCGGGGAGCTGTTTTTT
CDR3aa: CASSQVLLLAGVGELFF

abundance: few
d_gene: NA
j_gene: TRBJ2-2
v_gene: TRBV7-7
CDR3nt: TGTGCCAGCAGCACGAACACCGGGGAGCTGTTTTTT
CDR3aa: CASSTNTGELFF

abundance: NA
d_gene: TRBD2
j_gene: TRBJ2-3
v_gene: TRBV27
CDR3nt: TGTGCCAGCAGTTTTGGGTTAGCGGGAACCACAGATACGCAGTATTTT
CDR3aa: CASSFGLAGTTDTQYF

abundance: NA
d_gene: NA
j_gene: TRBJ2-5
v_gene: TRBV5-1
CDR3nt: TGCGCCAGCAGCCGCAGGGGCTTGGAGACCCAGTACTTC
CDR3aa: CASSRRGLETQYF